The 27 T cell receptor beta chains reported below all come from one sample, sequenced in a study of T cells after somatic rescue of genetic block. Repertoires were generated with immunoSEQ multiplex PCR, while TCRdb's copy carries only in-frame clones and drops some. The data hold around 67,000 clones, with 92% observed a single time. What was sequenced was peripheral blood mononuclear cells (PBMCs). Receptors originate from a man between 35 and 55 years old.

The chain's CDR3 is CASSLTGNSIEQYF. The DNA for the CDR3 is TGTGCCAGCAGTCTTACGGGAAACTCTATCGAGCAGTACTTC. The rearrangement uses TRBV28 and TRBJ2-7; D possibly corresponds to TRBD2 (5 bases). Germline CDR1 is MDHEN and CDR2 is SYDVKM. The CDR3 length is 14 residues. Trimming shortened V by 5 bases and J by 6 bases, and 17 bases separated the two germline ends.

V is TRBV5-6 and J is TRBJ2-7, with D possibly TRBD2 on 6 matching bases. Deletions cut 2 bases from V and 7 bases from J, with 22 bases between. The CDR3 is 16 amino acids. CDR1 and CDR2 (germline): SGHDT, YYEEEE. The CDR3: CASSFGVGVQGGEQYF. The CDR3 region has the DNA TGTGCCAGCAGCTTTGGAGTCGGAGTGCAGGGAGGTGAGCAGTACTTC.

This clone was observed a single time. The rearrangement uses TRBV28 and TRBJ1-1, with D uncertain. V was cut by 2 bases and J by 0 bases, with 10 bases left in between. This CDR3 is 15 amino acids long. The V gene's germline CDR1 is MDHEN and CDR2 SYDVKM. CDR3: CASSLNPRMNTEAFF. The DNA of the CDR3 is TGTGCCAGCAGTTTAAATCCCAGGATGAACACTGAAGCTTTCTTT. The complete variable domain, with remaining parts taken from reference TRBV28 and TRBJ1-1, reads DVKVTQSSRYLVKRTGEKVFLECVQDMDHENMFWYRQDPGLGLRLIYFSYDVKMKEKGDIPEGYSVSREKKERFSLILESASTNQTSMYLCASSLNPRMNTEAFFGQGTRLTVV.

This rearrangement joins TRBV5-6 to TRBJ1-4; perhaps TRBD1 as D (6 bases). V was clipped by 6 bases and J by 6 bases, with 15 bases between them. Germline CDR1 reads SGHDT; CDR2 reads YYEEEE. This CDR3 has 14 amino acids. CDR3 nucleotides: TGTGCCAGCACCAAGGGGGGCGTGGATGAAAAACTGTTTTTT. Amino acid sequence: CASTKGGVDEKLFF.

The chain couples TRBV5-1 to TRBJ2-7, with D hard to call. Trimming stripped 2 bases from V and 5 bases from J, with 14 bases between. In germline, CDR1 is SGHRS, CDR2 YFSETQ. CDR3 length: 14 amino acids. The CDR3 spells CASSLSSAIDEQYF. The CDR3 DNA follows: TGCGCCAGCAGCTTATCATCGGCGATAGACGAGCAGTACTTC.

The V and J genes are TRBV6-5 and TRBJ1-1, with D maybe TRBD1 (5 bases). The V and J ends lost 2 bases and 1 base respectively, with 14 bases between them. The CDR3 totals 16 residues. Germline V CDR1 and CDR2: MNHEY, SVGAGI. The CDR3 sequence is CASSYPAWDGNTEAFF. CDR3 DNA: TGTGCCAGCAGTTACCCTGCCTGGGACGGGAACACTGAAGCTTTCTTT.

The rearrangement links TRBV6-1 to TRBJ2-1; D gene ambiguous. Between the trimmed V and J ends, which lost 1 base and 5 bases, there was a span of 6 bases. CDR3 length: 13 residues. Germline loops: CDR1 MNHNS, CDR2 SASEGT. The CDR3 DNA reads as TGTGCCAGCAGTGAAGTACGGGACAATGAGCAGTTCTTC. Amino acids: CASSEVRDNEQFF.

The chain recombines TRBV18 with TRBJ1-5; D might be TRBD1 (5 bases). Between the trimmed V and J ends, which lost 2 bases and 6 bases, there was a span of 11 bases. The germline V gene has CDR1 KGHSH and CDR2 LQKENI. The CDR3 runs to 14 residues. The CDR3 DNA is TGTGCCAGCTCACCAGGGGGAGTCGGTCAGCCCCAGCATTTT. This codes for CASSPGGVGQPQHF. Variable domain in full (rest from reference TRBV18 and TRBJ1-5): NAGVMQNPRHLVRRRGQEARLRCSPMKGHSHVYWYRQLPEEGLKFMVYLQKENIIDESGMPKERFSAEFPKEGPSILRIQQVVRGDSAAYFCASSPGGVGQPQHFGDGTRLSIL.

The gene calls are TRBV20-1 and TRBJ1-2, with D perhaps TRBD1 (5 bases). Germline V lookup: CDR1 DFQATT, CDR2 SNEGSKA (reference sequence). The CDR3 runs 10 residues. Trimming removed 0 bases at V and 11 bases at J, with 7 bases between. CDR3 DNA sequence: TGCAGTGCTAGAGATCAGGGTTACACCTTC. It codes for CSARDQGYTF.

The chain is built from TRBV9 and TRBJ2-1, with TRBD2 matching 7 bases. Germline V CDR1 and CDR2: SGDLS, YYNGEE. This CDR3 has 14 amino acids. Trimming removed 2 bases from V and 4 bases from J; junction bases left unmatched: 3. The CDR3 sequence is CASSVSGEYNEQFF. DNA of the CDR3: TGTGCCAGCAGCGTGAGCGGGGAGTACAATGAGCAGTTCTTC.

This rearrangement joins TRBV7-6 to TRBJ2-6, with D hard to call. This CDR3 has 14 amino acids. V was trimmed by 6 bases and J by 0 bases, leaving 6 bases between them. The germline gives CDR1 SGHVS, CDR2 FNYEAQ. CDR3 sequence (DNA): TGTGCCAGCAGTCGGATCTCTGGGGCCAACGTCCTGACTTTC. This translates into CASSRISGANVLTF.

This clone was seen repeatedly, ten times or more. The gene calls are TRBV9 and TRBJ1-3; 7 nucleotides line up with TRBD1. This CDR3 region has 13 residues. With V trimmed by 5 bases and J by 2 bases, 1 base remained unmatched. The germline gives CDR1 SGDLS, CDR2 YYNGEE. In DNA form, the CDR3 reads TGTGCCAGCAGAGGGACAGCTGGAAACACCATATATTTT. Its protein is CASRGTAGNTIYF.

This clone has more than one count but fewer than ten. The same CDR3 can be traced to other DNA sequences in this sample. The chain joins TRBV19 to TRBJ1-1; D is unclear. Germline V CDR1 and CDR2: LNHDA, SQIVND (reference sequence). V lost 3 bases, J lost 0 bases, and 5 bases lay in between. The CDR3 consists of 13 residues. The CDR3 here is CASSMAMNTEAFF. CDR3 coding DNA: TGTGCCAGTAGTATGGCGATGAACACTGAAGCTTTCTTT.

The genes are TRBV19 and TRBJ1-5; 9 bases line up with TRBD1. The CDR3 contains 15 residues. The ends lost 3 bases at V and 7 bases at J; junction bases unmatched: 7. In germline, CDR1 is LNHDA, CDR2 SQIVND (reference sequence). CDR3 protein: CASSMGQGLDQPQHF. The CDR3 DNA reads TGTGCCAGTAGTATGGGACAGGGCTTGGACCAGCCCCAGCATTTT.

The CDR3 DNA reads TGCGCCACCCGGATCGGGAAAGAAGTGGATACGCAGTATTTT. This gives the protein CATRIGKEVDTQYF. The chain uses TRBV10-2 and TRBJ2-3, with D possibly matching TRBD2 (5 bases). Trimming took 10 bases from V and 6 from J, leaving 20 bases between them. The CDR3 runs to 14 residues. Germline loops: CDR1 WSHSY, CDR2 SAAADI.

The chain carries TRBV12-2 and TRBJ2-7; the table's TRBD2 call for D was not verified on the DNA. TRBV12-2 has pseudogene status. The CDR3 runs 15 residues. Here the CDR3 DNA reads TGTGCAAGTCGCTCCGGTTGGTCGCGGAAAAACGAGCAGTACTTC. Its protein is CASRSGWSRKNEQYF.

The J gene is TRBJ2-5, the V gene TRBV25-1, with D possibly matching TRBD2 (6 bases). In germline, CDR1 is MGHDK, CDR2 SYGVNS. The CDR3 has 14 amino acids. V shed 2 bases and J shed 5 bases, with 12 bases lying between them. The chain's CDR3 is CASSEGGSIETQYF. In nucleotides, the CDR3 is TGTGCCAGCAGTGAAGGGGGGAGTATTGAGACCCAGTACTTC.

This clone came up once. V usage is TRBV15 and J usage is TRBJ2-7, with 7 bases lining up with TRBD1. This CDR3 has 16 residues. V shed 0 bases and J 2 bases; nucleotides not matched to a gene: 7. CDR1 is LNHNV, CDR2 YYDKDF, per germline (reference sequence). CDR3 in DNA: TGTGCCACCAGCAGAGATAGTCCGCAGGGGGCCTACGAGCAGTACTTC. Protein sequence: CATSRDSPQGAYEQYF.

The rearrangement joins TRBV11-2 to TRBJ2-5; 8 bases are shared with TRBD1. The CDR3 covers 15 residues. J was trimmed by 5 bases and V by 5 bases; bases with no gene match: 10. Germline V lookup: CDR1 SGHAT, CDR2 FQNNGV. The CDR3 here is CASSDLQGARETQYF. The CDR3 DNA follows: TGTGCCAGCAGCGACCTTCAGGGGGCCCGGGAGACCCAGTACTTC.

V is TRBV28 and J is TRBJ2-7, with TRBD2 matching 7 bases. In germline, CDR1 is MDHEN, CDR2 SYDVKM. V shed 10 bases, J shed 1 base, and the junction held 10 bases outside the gene matches. The CDR3 is 14 amino acids. For the CDR3, the DNA is TGTGCCACACAACCGGGAGGAAGTTCCTACGAGCAGTACTTC. Protein product: CATQPGGSSYEQYF. Drawing the rest from reference TRBV28 and TRBJ2-7, the complete variable domain is DVKVTQSSRYLVKRTGEKVFLECVQDMDHENMFWYRQDPGLGLRLIYFSYDVKMKEKGDIPEGYSVSREKKERFSLILESASTNQTSMYLCATQPGGSSYEQYFGPGTRLTVT.

This chain joins TRBV27 and TRBJ2-5, with D tentatively TRBD1 or TRBD2 (5 bases each). The CDR3 extends over 14 amino acids. Germline lookup yields CDR1 MNHEY and CDR2 SMNVEV (reference sequence). V was trimmed by 6 bases and J by 1 base, leaving 12 bases between them. The CDR3 sequence is CASSTRGVQETQYF. The DNA of the CDR3 is TGTGCCAGCAGCACGAGGGGAGTCCAAGAGACCCAGTACTTC.

The table lists this clone with a count of one. The V gene is TRBV7-9, the J gene TRBJ2-7; D may be TRBD1 (6 bases). The CDR3 totals 14 residues. Trimming took 5 bases from V and 1 from J, leaving 12 bases between them. Germline values: CDR1 SEHNR, CDR2 FQNEAQ (reference sequence). This CDR3 is CASSNHTGSYEQYF. Here the CDR3 DNA reads TGTGCCAGCAGCAATCATACAGGGTCCTACGAGCAGTACTTC.

The gene calls are TRBV28 and TRBJ1-1, with a tentative D call TRBD1 (5 bases). The CDR3 runs 15 residues. Germline V gene lookup returns CDR1 MDHEN and CDR2 SYDVKM. Between the trimmed V and J ends, which lost 2 bases and 1 base, there was a span of 11 bases. The CDR3 region is CASSLGGEPNTEAFF. Written as DNA, the CDR3 is TGTGCCAGCAGTTTAGGGGGGGAGCCGAACACTGAAGCTTTCTTT. Drawing the rest from reference TRBV28 and TRBJ1-1, the complete variable domain is DVKVTQSSRYLVKRTGEKVFLECVQDMDHENMFWYRQDPGLGLRLIYFSYDVKMKEKGDIPEGYSVSREKKERFSLILESASTNQTSMYLCASSLGGEPNTEAFFGQGTRLTVV.

This chain uses TRBV19 with TRBJ2-5; D tentatively fits TRBD1 or TRBD2 (5 bases each). The CDR3 extends over 15 amino acids. The V gene lost 8 bases and the J gene lost 2 bases, with 18 bases spanning the gap. Germline lookup yields CDR1 LNHDA and CDR2 SQIVND (reference sequence). DNA of the CDR3: TGTGCCAGTGCCCGGTTGGGGCCGGGGCAAGAGACCCAGTACTTC. Amino acid sequence: CASARLGPGQETQYF. Combining the CDR3 with reference TRBV19 and TRBJ2-5 gives the whole variable domain DGGITQSPKYLFRKEGQNVTLSCEQNLNHDAMYWYRQDPGQGLRLIYYSQIVNDFQKGDIAEGYSVSREKKESFPLTVTSAQKNPTAFYLCASARLGPGQETQYFGPGTRLLVL.

The chain recombines TRBV6-1 with TRBJ1-1; D gene unclear. In germline, CDR1 is MNHNS, CDR2 SASEGT. V was shortened by 2 bases and J by 10 bases, with 5 bases between the two germline ends. The CDR3 loop spans 10 amino acids. DNA of the CDR3: TGTGCCAGCAGTGAAATGGGAGCTTTCTTT. Its translation: CASSEMGAFF.

A note on this clone: One end of the junction is discordant with germline, which a read error may explain. The CDR3 DNA sequence: TGCGTCAGCAGCCAAGGAGGCCACCTACCGAACCCCTACGAGCAGTACTTC. Translating gives CVSSQGGHLPNPYEQYF. The V and J genes are TRBV4-1 and TRBJ2-7, with a possible D match to TRBD2 (5 bases). This CDR3 has 17 amino acids. CDR1 and CDR2 (germline): MGHRA, YSYEKL.

V usage is TRBV7-6 and J usage is TRBJ2-7; possible D gene TRBD2, 5 bases. There are 14 residues in the CDR3. Between the trimmed V and J ends, which lost 2 bases and 2 bases, there was a span of 10 bases. CDR1 and CDR2 (germline): SGHVS, FNYEAQ. In nucleotides, the CDR3 is TGTGCCAGCAGCTTAATGACTACCACCTACGAGCAGTACTTC. It codes for CASSLMTTTYEQYF.